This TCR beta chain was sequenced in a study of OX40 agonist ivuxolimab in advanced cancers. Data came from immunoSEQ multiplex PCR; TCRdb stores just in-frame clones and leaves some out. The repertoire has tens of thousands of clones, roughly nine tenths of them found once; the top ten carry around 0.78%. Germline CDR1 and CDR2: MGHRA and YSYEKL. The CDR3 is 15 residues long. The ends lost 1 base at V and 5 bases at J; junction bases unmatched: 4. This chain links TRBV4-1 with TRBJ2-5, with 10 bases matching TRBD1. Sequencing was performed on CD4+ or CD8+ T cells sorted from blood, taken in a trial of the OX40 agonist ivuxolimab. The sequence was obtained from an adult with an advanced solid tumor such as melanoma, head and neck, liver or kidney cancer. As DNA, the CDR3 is TGCGCCAGCAGCCAAGCGACAGGGGGCTGGGAGACCCAGTACTTC. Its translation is CASSQATGGWETQYF.